This T cell receptor (beta chain) was recorded in a study of vaccination and CD4 T cells after COVID-19. Cultured CD4+ T-cell DNA underwent Oncomine TCR Beta short-read sequencing. TCRdb itself ran the PCR reads through MiXCR, one entry per CDR3 protein. The table has 11,000 to 15,000 distinct CDR3 sequences, about 30% seen once; the top ten hold approximately 10%. The CDR3 covers 17 residues. Per germline, CDR1 DFQATT and CDR2 SNEGSKA (reference sequence). V lost 0 bases to trimming and J lost 0 bases, with 17 bases between them. This clonotype was found a few times. What it recognizes is unknown. Treatment indicated: roughly 11-day PBMC culture with coronavirus spike peptide pools or control peptides (ViraFEST assay).

This material consisted of CD4+ T cells from blood, cultured in vitro, taken after SARS-CoV-2 vaccination. The chain recombines TRBV20-1 with TRBJ1-1, with a weak D call TRBD1 (5 bases). The TCR was taken from a human donor who had recovered from COVID-19. Here the CDR3 reads CSARDPQKRGLNTEAFF. CDR3 nucleotides: TGCAGTGCTAGAGATCCCCAGAAACGGGGGTTGAACACTGAAGCTTTCTTT.